A selection of T cell receptor beta chains follows, all from one sample in a study of control samples from healthy donors and cancer patients. TCRdb keeps only in-frame clones here, not all; method: immunoSEQ multiplex PCR. The table has about 140,000 clones, more than 90% seen once; the top ten hold about 11%. The specimen sequenced was blood. These receptors originate from a man aged 25-40 years in good health. The CDR3 runs from the conserved cysteine through the conserved F or W. Each record gives: V gene, J gene, CDR3 protein.

v_gene: TRBV9
j_gene: TRBJ2-2
CDR3aa: CASSELAGVPGELFF

v_gene: TRBV28
j_gene: TRBJ2-7
CDR3aa: CASAFRGTRGEQYF

v_gene: TRBV6-5
j_gene: TRBJ2-2
CDR3aa: CASQMSTNTGELFF

v_gene: TRBV10-3
j_gene: TRBJ2-5
CDR3aa: CAISEFDGLAGVEETQYF

v_gene: TRBV30
j_gene: TRBJ1-1
CDR3aa: CAWGGRSGEAFF

v_gene: TRBV2
j_gene: TRBJ2-1
CDR3aa: CASSTSGGAGDVDYNEQFF

v_gene: TRBV3-1/TRBV3-2
j_gene: TRBJ1-1
CDR3aa: CASSQAGGTNTEAFF

v_gene: TRBV7-9
j_gene: TRBJ2-3
CDR3aa: CASSAGTLPFTQYF

v_gene: TRBV9
j_gene: TRBJ2-7
CDR3aa: CASSPGQGAYEQYF

v_gene: TRBV10-2
j_gene: TRBJ2-7
CDR3aa: CASSESKTSIYEQYF

v_gene: TRBV4-2
j_gene: TRBJ2-7
CDR3aa: CASSQDHRASLYEQYF

v_gene: TRBV29-1
j_gene: TRBJ2-7
CDR3aa: CSVSGTYEQYF

v_gene: TRBV19
j_gene: TRBJ2-2
CDR3aa: CASKGRSETGELFF

v_gene: TRBV6-2/TRBV6-3
j_gene: TRBJ2-7
CDR3aa: CASSYEGGSSYEQYF

v_gene: TRBV15
j_gene: TRBJ1-2
CDR3aa: CATSRYSTLTNYGYTF

v_gene: TRBV3-1/TRBV3-2
j_gene: TRBJ2-7
CDR3aa: CASSQAGREQYF

v_gene: TRBV5-5
j_gene: TRBJ2-5
CDR3aa: CASSFVSGEETQYF

v_gene: TRBV19
j_gene: TRBJ2-7
CDR3aa: CASSLRVSYEQYF

v_gene: TRBV15
j_gene: TRBJ2-5
CDR3aa: CATSSPGTQETQYF

v_gene: TRBV3-1/TRBV3-2
j_gene: TRBJ2-7
CDR3aa: CASSLLPYEQYF

v_gene: TRBV19
j_gene: TRBJ1-5
CDR3aa: CASSITRSGNQPQHF

v_gene: TRBV7-9
j_gene: TRBJ2-7
CDR3aa: CASTSGEYEQYF

v_gene: TRBV6-5
j_gene: TRBJ2-7
CDR3aa: CASNEYEQYF

v_gene: TRBV2
j_gene: TRBJ1-2
CDR3aa: CARRQGGYTF

v_gene: TRBV7-2
j_gene: TRBJ2-3
CDR3aa: CASSPTTDTQYF

v_gene: TRBV28
j_gene: TRBJ2-7
CDR3aa: CASSFGTSEYEQYF

v_gene: TRBV19
j_gene: TRBJ1-6
CDR3aa: CASSSRIQLSYNSPLHF

v_gene: TRBV11-1
j_gene: TRBJ2-1
CDR3aa: CASSLSSGDTYNEQFF

v_gene: TRBV18
j_gene: TRBJ2-5
CDR3aa: CASSPQAGGPEARVETQYF

v_gene: TRBV4-2
j_gene: TRBJ1-4
CDR3aa: CASTEGQFNNEKLFF

v_gene: TRBV6-5
j_gene: TRBJ1-2
CDR3aa: CASSWTGYGYTF

v_gene: TRBV7-9
j_gene: TRBJ2-2
CDR3aa: CASSLGGANTGELFF

v_gene: TRBV7-9
j_gene: TRBJ2-7
CDR3aa: CASRGGQGKGEQYF

v_gene: TRBV7-3
j_gene: TRBJ2-2
CDR3aa: CASSDPPAGSAPENTGELFF

v_gene: TRBV6-5
j_gene: TRBJ1-6
CDR3aa: CASSRLDYNSPLHF

v_gene: TRBV6-2/TRBV6-3
j_gene: TRBJ2-7
CDR3aa: CASSYFVGSYEQYF

v_gene: TRBV27
j_gene: TRBJ2-1
CDR3aa: CASSTLAGVVDEQFF

v_gene: TRBV27
j_gene: TRBJ2-7
CDR3aa: CASQTSGSAYEQYF

v_gene: TRBV5-4
j_gene: TRBJ1-6
CDR3aa: CASSFEGAGSPLHF

v_gene: TRBV10-3
j_gene: TRBJ1-2
CDR3aa: CAISEAGLSSGYTF

v_gene: TRBV3-1/TRBV3-2
j_gene: TRBJ2-1
CDR3aa: CASSQVGEVYNEQFF

v_gene: TRBV5-1
j_gene: TRBJ2-7
CDR3aa: CASSSGTGPYEQYF

v_gene: TRBV3-1/TRBV3-2
j_gene: TRBJ1-5
CDR3aa: CASSQGNENQPQHF

v_gene: TRBV28
j_gene: TRBJ1-1
CDR3aa: CASSPGQVNEAFF

v_gene: TRBV24-1
j_gene: TRBJ2-5
CDR3aa: CATSDPDRFQETQYF

v_gene: TRBV18
j_gene: TRBJ1-1
CDR3aa: CASSPSNTEAFF

v_gene: TRBV30
j_gene: TRBJ1-2
CDR3aa: CALGASGGYTF

v_gene: TRBV30
j_gene: TRBJ2-1
CDR3aa: CAWSGAGGNEQFF